This T cell receptor beta chain was observed in a study of cytomegalovirus exposure and HLA in healthy donors. Primers: 60 Vbeta forward and 13 Jbeta reverse. Clones were sequenced by immunoSEQ multiplex PCR, and TCRdb holds only the in-frame ones, with some missing. The table includes around 130,000 clones, approximately 88% detected once. The CDR3 length is 14 residues. Germline CDR1 and CDR2: MNHEY and SVGAGI. V was cut by 2 bases and J by 6 bases, with 14 bases left in between. The sequenced material came from PBMCs. This receptor was obtained from a woman aged 40-49 years in good health and CMV-seronegative. V and J are TRBV6-5 and TRBJ2-7, with D maybe TRBD2 (6 bases). The CDR3 here is CASSYGGSALEQYF. DNA of the CDR3: TGTGCCAGCAGTTACGGAGGGTCCGCCCTCGAGCAGTACTTC.